A selection of T cell receptor beta chains follows, all from one sample in a study of T-cell memory formation after mild COVID-19. Using its own MiXCR run on the 5' RACE reads, TCRdb lists one record per CDR3 protein. In the table there are 250,000 to 400,000 distinct CDR3 sequences, approximately 14% of which are singletons. Sequencing was performed on PBMCs or a T cell subset sorted from them (not recorded which). All receptors derive from a man between 18 and 35 years old who had mild COVID-19 (a few samples of this study predate the infection). Cell type and time point are not known. Both conserved end residues are part of each CDR3. The order of the fields is clone size, D gene, J gene, V gene, CDR3 DNA, CDR3 protein. D genes are given only for firm matches. Not all rows give a size; the values are once, few, many and, for expanded clones, a class.

size: few; D: -; J: TRBJ2-4; V: TRBV29-1; DNA: TGCAGCGTGGCCCCGAAGGCACGGAACATTCAGTACTTC; CDR3: CSVAPKARNIQYF
size: -; D: TRBD1; J: TRBJ1-4; V: TRBV28; DNA: TGTGCCAGCAGTTTTAGCGGACAGGGGGCGGCTAATGAAAAACTGTTTTTT; CDR3: CASSFSGQGAANEKLFF
size: -; D: -; J: TRBJ2-7; V: TRBV18; DNA: TGTGCCAGCTCACCGACAGTTCTCCAAGCCAGAGGATCACTCTACGAGCAGTACTTC; CDR3: CASSPTVLQARGSLYEQYF
size: -; D: TRBD1; J: TRBJ1-1; V: TRBV2; DNA: TGTGCCAGCATGGTGGACAGGGTGCTCTCTGAAGCTTTCTTT; CDR3: CASMVDRVLSEAFF
size: few; D: TRBD1; J: TRBJ1-2; V: TRBV5-4; DNA: TGTGCCAGCAGGAATTTACAGGGGCATTGGGGCTACACCTTC; CDR3: CASRNLQGHWGYTF
size: few; D: -; J: TRBJ2-5; V: TRBV28; DNA: TGTGCCAGCAGTACCCCCCGGGGTGGAGAGACCCAGTACTTC; CDR3: CASSTPRGGETQYF
size: few; D: -; J: TRBJ1-1; V: TRBV7-9; DNA: TGTGCCAGCAGCTCCTCTAATAACGGGCTGAACACTGAAGCTTTCTTT; CDR3: CASSSSNNGLNTEAFF
size: -; D: TRBD2; J: TRBJ2-1; V: TRBV6-2/TRBV6-3; DNA: TGTGCCAGCAGTGTAGCGGGGGCTTTCAATGAGCAGTTCTTC; CDR3: CASSVAGAFNEQFF
size: few; D: -; J: TRBJ2-3; V: TRBV4-2; DNA: TGTGCCAGCAGCCAAGACCCGGCGGGAACTAGCACAGATACGCAGTATTTT; CDR3: CASSQDPAGTSTDTQYF
size: -; D: TRBD2; J: TRBJ2-3; V: TRBV6-2/TRBV6-3; DNA: TGTGCCAGCAGTTACGACCCCAGAGGGGAGGGCGTAATCACAGATACGCAGTATTTT; CDR3: CASSYDPRGEGVITDTQYF
size: many; D: -; J: TRBJ1-1; V: TRBV12-3/TRBV12-4; DNA: TGTGCCAGCAGTCCGCAACCGACAGGGAACACTGAAGCTTTCTTT; CDR3: CASSPQPTGNTEAFF
size: -; D: -; J: TRBJ2-3; V: TRBV9; DNA: TGTGCCAGCAGCCCTGGACAGCCTGGGGATACGCAGTATTTT; CDR3: CASSPGQPGDTQYF
size: few; D: TRBD1; J: TRBJ1-2; V: TRBV5-6; DNA: TGTGCCAGCAGCCAAAGACGAGCAGGGGGTTTCTATGGCTACACCTTC; CDR3: CASSQRRAGGFYGYTF
size: -; D: -; J: TRBJ1-5; V: TRBV7-2; DNA: TGTGCCAGCAGCCCGGGGCGCGTTCAGCCCCAGCATTTT; CDR3: CASSPGRVQPQHF
size: -; D: -; J: TRBJ2-7; V: TRBV5-1; DNA: TGCGCCAGCACCAACAGGGAGACCTACGAGCAGTACTTC; CDR3: CASTNRETYEQYF
size: many; D: TRBD2; J: TRBJ2-7; V: TRBV29-1; DNA: TGCAGCGTTGTAGCGGGGTGGGGTCCTACCTACGAGCAGTACTTC; CDR3: CSVVAGWGPTYEQYF
size: many; D: -; J: TRBJ1-1; V: TRBV4-1; DNA: TGCGCCAGCAGCCAAGAGGGGACCTTGGGCACTGAAGCTTTCTTT; CDR3: CASSQEGTLGTEAFF
size: -; D: -; J: TRBJ2-5; V: TRBV9; DNA: TGTGCCAGCAGCGTATGGGGGACGGGAGACCAGTACTTC; CDR3: CASSVWGTGDQYF
size: many; D: -; J: TRBJ2-3; V: TRBV7-9; DNA: TGTGCCAGCACCATCCCGCCCACGCTCACAGATACGCAGTATTTT; CDR3: CASTIPPTLTDTQYF
size: few; D: -; J: TRBJ2-2; V: TRBV30; DNA: TGTGCCTGGCGTGGGCAGTACACCGGGGAGCTGTTTTTT; CDR3: CAWRGQYTGELFF
size: -; D: TRBD1; J: TRBJ2-6; V: TRBV6-5; DNA: TGTGCCAGCAGCTCGACAGGGGTTGCTACTGGGGCCAACGTCCTGACTTTC; CDR3: CASSSTGVATGANVLTF
size: few; D: TRBD1; J: TRBJ1-1; V: TRBV12-3/TRBV12-4; DNA: TGTGCCAGCACACAGGGGGCCTTTGGTGAAGCTTTCTTT; CDR3: CASTQGAFGEAFF
size: many; D: TRBD1; J: TRBJ2-1; V: TRBV13; DNA: TGTGCCAGCAGCTTCAGGGACAGGGGGCATGAGCAGTTCTTC; CDR3: CASSFRDRGHEQFF
size: many; D: -; J: TRBJ2-5; V: TRBV24-1; DNA: TGTGCCACCAGTGCGTCCCGGTGGGGGAGCCAAGAGACCCAGTACTTC; CDR3: CATSASRWGSQETQYF
size: few; D: -; J: TRBJ2-3; V: TRBV4-3; DNA: TGCGCCAGCAGCCAAGAGGTCGGGGGTGTCACAGATACGCAGTATTTT; CDR3: CASSQEVGGVTDTQYF
size: -; D: TRBD1; J: TRBJ1-2; V: TRBV4-3; DNA: TGCGCCAGCAGCCAGGCCGACAGGGGTGTGAGTGGCTACACCTTC; CDR3: CASSQADRGVSGYTF
size: -; D: TRBD1; J: TRBJ2-7; V: TRBV12-3/TRBV12-4; DNA: TGTGCCAGCAGTTTTTATGGGACAGGAAAGTACTTC; CDR3: CASSFYGTGKYF
size: many; D: TRBD1; J: TRBJ2-3; V: TRBV5-5; DNA: TGTGCCAGCAGCCCGGAACCTTTCGGGACAGCCACAGATACGCAGTATTTT; CDR3: CASSPEPFGTATDTQYF
size: few; D: -; J: TRBJ2-2; V: TRBV9; DNA: TGTGCCAGCAGCCTGCGGCAAATTACGAACACCGGGGAGCTGTTTTTT; CDR3: CASSLRQITNTGELFF
size: -; D: -; J: TRBJ1-5; V: TRBV29-1; DNA: TGCAGCGTTGGGGGGGATAGCAATCAGCCCCAGCATTTT; CDR3: CSVGGDSNQPQHF
size: few; D: TRBD2; J: TRBJ2-3; V: TRBV5-1; DNA: TGCGCCAGCAGCGCCGGGACTAGACACGGCACAGATACGCAGTATTTT; CDR3: CASSAGTRHGTDTQYF
size: -; D: TRBD1; J: TRBJ2-1; V: TRBV5-1; DNA: TGCGCCAGCAGCTTGGTGACAGGGAAGGATGAGCAGTTCTTC; CDR3: CASSLVTGKDEQFF
size: -; D: TRBD1; J: TRBJ1-1; V: TRBV5-8; DNA: TGTGCCAGCAGCACCGGACAGGGGATAGAAGCTTTCTTT; CDR3: CASSTGQGIEAFF
size: -; D: -; J: TRBJ1-1; V: TRBV6-5; DNA: TGTGCCAGCAGGACTCGCCCAGGGGACGCTTTCTTT; CDR3: CASRTRPGDAFF
size: few; D: -; J: TRBJ1-2; V: TRBV5-1; DNA: TGCGCCAGCAGCTTGGAGGGCACCGGTGTCTATGGCTACACCTTC; CDR3: CASSLEGTGVYGYTF
size: many; D: TRBD2; J: TRBJ2-3; V: TRBV20-1; DNA: TGCAGCTCCCCCGGGGGGGCCGCAGATACGCAGTATTTT; CDR3: CSSPGGAADTQYF
size: many; D: TRBD1; J: TRBJ1-2; V: TRBV7-2; DNA: TGTGCCAGCAGCCTGGGGACAGGGTACTATGGCTACACCTTC; CDR3: CASSLGTGYYGYTF
size: -; D: TRBD2; J: TRBJ2-3; V: TRBV5-1; DNA: TGCGCCAGCAGCGCCGGGACTAGCGGGGATACGCAGTATTTT; CDR3: CASSAGTSGDTQYF
size: -; D: TRBD2; J: TRBJ2-3; V: TRBV7-2; DNA: TGTGACAGCAGCTTAGGACGGGGGGTAGATACGCAGTATTTT; CDR3: CDSSLGRGVDTQYF
size: few; D: -; J: TRBJ2-5; V: TRBV11-2; DNA: TGTGCCAGCTCTCCTTCGGTCCAAGAGACCCAGTACTTC; CDR3: CASSPSVQETQYF